A single sample gave rise to the 12 T cell receptor beta chains below, sequenced in a study of blood T cell repertoires in COVID-19. Clones were read by immunoSEQ multiplex PCR, and TCRdb kept only the in-frame ones, dropping some. Seen here are more than 150,000 clones, roughly four fifths observed once, and the top ten hold roughly 14%. Sequenced sample: peripheral blood. These receptors were collected from a man aged 45-60 years who had recovered from COVID-19.

The V and J genes are TRBV29-1 and TRBJ2-5, with TRBD2 as a possible D gene (6 bases). The CDR3 covers 17 residues. CDR1 and CDR2 (germline): SQVTM, ANQGSEA. Trimming cost V 3 bases and J 1 base, with 21 bases left between them. CDR3 coding DNA: TGCAGCGTTGAGGGCCGAGGCGTGGACTATCTCCAAGAGACCCAGTACTTC. Its protein product is CSVEGRGVDYLQETQYF.

The V and J genes are TRBV5-6 and TRBJ2-7, with 9 bases lining up with TRBD1. With 4 bases clipped from V and 6 bases from J, the junction kept 2 bases outside the gene matches. This CDR3 has 12 amino acids. CDR1 and CDR2 (germline): SGHDT, YYEEEE. This CDR3 reads CASSRQGGEQYF. CDR3 coding DNA: TGTGCCAGCAGCAGACAGGGGGGCGAGCAGTACTTC.

This rearrangement joins TRBV7-9 to TRBJ2-3; D is perhaps TRBD1 (6 bases). Germline V gives CDR1 SEHNR, CDR2 FQNEAQ (reference sequence). The V gene lost 3 bases and the J gene lost 3 bases, with 7 bases spanning the gap. This CDR3 is 13 amino acids long. The CDR3: CASSFTGTDTQYF. For the CDR3, the DNA is TGTGCCAGCAGCTTTACAGGGACAGATACGCAGTATTTT. The full variable domain, its missing parts supplied by reference TRBV7-9 and TRBJ2-3, is DTGVSQNPRHKITKRGQNVTFRCDPISEHNRLYWYRQTLGQGPEFLTYFQNEAQLEKSRLLSDRFSAERPKGSFSTLEIQRTEQGDSAMYLCASSFTGTDTQYFGPGTRLTVL.

This clone was observed once. The rearrangement links TRBV5-6 to TRBJ2-1; D perhaps matches TRBD1 (5 bases). The length of the CDR3 is 13 residues. The V end lost 3 bases, the J end lost 9 bases, and 13 bases lay between the germline ends. Germline loops: CDR1 SGHDT, CDR2 YYEEEE. The CDR3 region is CASSWPGWGEQFF. The CDR3 bases are TGTGCCAGCAGCTGGCCAGGGTGGGGTGAGCAGTTCTTC.

The chain carries TRBV19 and TRBJ2-5; possibly TRBD1 for D (6 bases). CDR1 and CDR2 from the germline V gene are LNHDA and SQIVND (reference sequence). Trimming removed 6 bases from V and 4 bases from J, with 12 bases in between. The CDR3 extends over 13 amino acids. The CDR3 is CASSRTVRETQYF. As DNA, the CDR3 is TGTGCCAGTAGCCGGACAGTTAGAGAGACCCAGTACTTC.

This clone was seen only a few times. The chain employs TRBV5-1 and TRBJ2-2; 7 positions match TRBD1. With V trimmed by 1 base and J by 7 bases, 19 bases remained unmatched. The CDR3 totals 19 residues. Germline V gene data show CDR1 as SGHRS and CDR2 as YFSETQ. The CDR3 here is CASSLHGQDGRVYVGELFF. CDR3 in DNA: TGCGCCAGCAGCTTGCACGGACAGGACGGCAGGGTGTACGTCGGGGAGCTGTTTTTT.

This chain connects TRBV7-2 to TRBJ2-1; D is possibly TRBD2 (6 bases). Between the trimmed V and J ends, which lost 5 bases and 9 bases, there was a span of 14 bases. The CDR3 loop spans 13 amino acids. Germline CDR1 SGHTA, CDR2 FQGNSA. The CDR3: CASSPNFGGEQFF. CDR3 DNA: TGTGCCAGCAGCCCGAACTTCGGGGGTGAGCAGTTCTTC.

The V and J genes are TRBV7-2 and TRBJ2-3, with 8 bases aligning to TRBD1. The CDR3 extends over 11 amino acids. The germline V gene has CDR1 SGHTA and CDR2 FQGNSA. J gave up 12 bases and V 5 bases, and 4 bases lay outside the gene matches. Written as DNA, the CDR3 is TGTGCCAGCAGCCTCGGGACAGGACAGTATTTT. Its protein is CASSLGTGQYF.

This chain links TRBV7-9 with TRBJ1-4; D gene unclear. Germline V gives CDR1 SEHNR, CDR2 FQNEAQ (reference sequence). The CDR3 is made up of 13 amino acids. The ends were cut back, 1 base at V and 10 bases at J, with 10 bases in the middle. The chain's CDR3 is CASSLEFEGKLFF. In DNA form, the CDR3 reads TGTGCCAGCAGCTTAGAATTTGAGGGAAAACTGTTTTTT.

The rearrangement links TRBV3-1 (or the pseudogene TRBV3-2) to TRBJ2-7; a weak D match, TRBD2 (5 bases). The V end was cut by 0 bases, the J end by 10 bases, with 19 bases between. The CDR3 has 15 residues. Germline V gene sequence: CDR1 LGHDT, CDR2 YNNKEL (reference sequence). CDR3 nucleotides: TGTGCCAGCAGCCAAGATCATTCGGGCGGGCCACCACAGTACTTC. Residues: CASSQDHSGGPPQYF.

The CDR3 loop is CASSQEVTGGETQYF. In nucleotides, the CDR3 is TGTGCCAGCAGCCAAGAAGTGACAGGGGGAGAGACCCAGTACTTC. The rearrangement joins TRBV4-2 to TRBJ2-5; 9 nucleotides match TRBD1. The CDR3 is made up of 15 amino acids. The V gene's germline CDR1 is LGHNA and CDR2 YNFKEQ. Unmatched junction bases numbered 3, after V lost 0 bases and J lost 4 bases.

The rearrangement uses TRBV7-3 and TRBJ2-1; unclear D gene. With 5 bases removed from V and 0 bases from J, the gap between germline ends came to 11 bases. The germline CDR1 and CDR2 sequences are SGHTA and FQGTGA. CDR3 size: 15 residues. The CDR3 coding sequence is TGTGCCAGCAGCCCCGACTTGCGCTCCTACAATGAGCAGTTCTTC. It encodes CASSPDLRSYNEQFF.